The source of this T cell receptor (beta chain) is a study of blood T cell repertoires in COVID-19. About the research overall: COVID-19 samples collected from the United States, Italy and Spain covered acute and convalescent phases.

Trimming at V came to 1 base and at J to 9 bases, leaving 10 bases not matched to a gene. The CDR3 has 15 amino acids. Germline lookup yields CDR1 LGHDT and CDR2 YNNKEL (reference sequence). The protocol was immunoSEQ multiplex PCR, while the TCRdb copy is restricted to in-frame clones and leaves out a portion. The table shows some 310,000 clones, with roughly 87% occurring only once. The specimen sequenced was peripheral blood. This chain joins TRBV3-1 (or the pseudogene TRBV3-2) and TRBJ2-7; 9 bases agree with TRBD2. The sequence derives from a man between 45 and 60 years old with active or convalescent COVID-19. CDR3 sequence reads: CASSQGKGGRAPQYF. Here the CDR3 DNA reads TGTGCCAGCAGCCAAGGAAAAGGCGGGAGGGCACCGCAGTACTTC.